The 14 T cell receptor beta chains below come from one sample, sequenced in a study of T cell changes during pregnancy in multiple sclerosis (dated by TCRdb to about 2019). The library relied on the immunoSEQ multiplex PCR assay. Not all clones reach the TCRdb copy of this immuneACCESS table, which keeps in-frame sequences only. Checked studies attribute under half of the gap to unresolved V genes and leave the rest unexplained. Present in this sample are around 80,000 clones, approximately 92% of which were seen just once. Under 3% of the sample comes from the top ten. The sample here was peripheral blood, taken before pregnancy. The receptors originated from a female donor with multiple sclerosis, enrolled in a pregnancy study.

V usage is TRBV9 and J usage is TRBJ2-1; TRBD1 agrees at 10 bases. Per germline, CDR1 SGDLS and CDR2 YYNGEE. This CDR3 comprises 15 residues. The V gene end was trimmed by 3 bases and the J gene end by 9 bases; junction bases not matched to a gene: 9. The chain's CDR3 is CASSEGDRGRGEQFF. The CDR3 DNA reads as TGTGCCAGCAGCGAAGGGGACAGGGGTCGAGGTGAGCAGTTCTTC.

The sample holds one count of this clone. The CDR3 reads CASSYFRQHTGELFF. DNA for the CDR3: TGTGCCAGCAGTTACTTCCGACAGCACACCGGGGAGCTGTTTTTT. The V gene is TRBV6-5, the J gene TRBJ2-2, with a weak D call TRBD1 (5 bases). This CDR3 has 15 amino acids. Germline V gives CDR1 MNHEY, CDR2 SVGAGI. With 1 base removed from V and 3 bases from J, the gap between germline ends came to 9 bases.

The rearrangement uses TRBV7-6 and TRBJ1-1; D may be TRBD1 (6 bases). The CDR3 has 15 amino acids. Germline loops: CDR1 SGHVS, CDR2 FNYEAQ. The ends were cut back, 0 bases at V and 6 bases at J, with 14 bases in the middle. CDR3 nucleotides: TGTGCCAGCAGCTTAGCGGGGGCTGGGGTCGCTGAAGCTTTCTTT. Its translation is CASSLAGAGVAEAFF.

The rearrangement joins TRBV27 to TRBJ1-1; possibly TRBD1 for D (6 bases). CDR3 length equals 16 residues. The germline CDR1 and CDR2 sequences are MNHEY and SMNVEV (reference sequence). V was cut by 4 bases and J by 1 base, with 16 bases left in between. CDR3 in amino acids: CASSSNPGQRNTEAFF. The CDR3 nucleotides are TGTGCCAGCAGTTCGAACCCGGGACAACGGAACACTGAAGCTTTCTTT.

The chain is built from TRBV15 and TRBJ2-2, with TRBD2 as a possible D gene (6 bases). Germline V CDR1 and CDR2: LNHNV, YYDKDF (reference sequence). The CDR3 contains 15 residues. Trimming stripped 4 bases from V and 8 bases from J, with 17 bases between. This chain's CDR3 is CATSKSRGDVGELFF. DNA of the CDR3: TGTGCCACCAGCAAATCGCGCGGGGACGTAGGGGAGCTGTTTTTT.

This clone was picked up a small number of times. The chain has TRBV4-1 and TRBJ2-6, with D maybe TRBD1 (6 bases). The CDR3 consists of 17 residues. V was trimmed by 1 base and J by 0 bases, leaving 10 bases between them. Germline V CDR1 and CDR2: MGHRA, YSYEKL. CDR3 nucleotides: TGCGCCAGCAGCCAAGTTACAGGGAGCTCTGGGGCCAACGTCCTGACTTTC. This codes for CASSQVTGSSGANVLTF.

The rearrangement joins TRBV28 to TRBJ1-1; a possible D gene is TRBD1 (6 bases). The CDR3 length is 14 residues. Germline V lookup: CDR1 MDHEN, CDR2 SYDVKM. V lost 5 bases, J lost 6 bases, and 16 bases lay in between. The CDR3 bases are TGTGCCAGCAGTGGGGCGAGACAGGATGCTGAAGCTTTCTTT. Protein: CASSGARQDAEAFF.

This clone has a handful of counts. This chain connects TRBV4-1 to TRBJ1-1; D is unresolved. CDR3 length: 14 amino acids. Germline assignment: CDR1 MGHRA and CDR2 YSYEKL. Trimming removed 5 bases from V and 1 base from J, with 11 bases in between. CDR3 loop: CASSIDIENTEAFF. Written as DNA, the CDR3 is TGCGCCAGCAGCATTGACATAGAGAACACTGAAGCTTTCTTT.

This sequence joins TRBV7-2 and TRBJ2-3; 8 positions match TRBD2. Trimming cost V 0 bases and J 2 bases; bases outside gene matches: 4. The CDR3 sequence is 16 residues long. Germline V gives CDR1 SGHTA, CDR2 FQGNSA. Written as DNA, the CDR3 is TGTGCCAGCAGCTTAGCCCCGACTAGCGCCACAGATACGCAGTATTTT. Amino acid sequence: CASSLAPTSATDTQYF.

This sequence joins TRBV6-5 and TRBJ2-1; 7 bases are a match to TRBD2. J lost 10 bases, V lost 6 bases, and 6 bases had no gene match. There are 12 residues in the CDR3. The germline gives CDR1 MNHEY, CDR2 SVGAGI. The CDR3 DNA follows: TGTGCCAGCAGACGACAAGCGGGGGAGCAGTTCTTC. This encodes CASRRQAGEQFF.

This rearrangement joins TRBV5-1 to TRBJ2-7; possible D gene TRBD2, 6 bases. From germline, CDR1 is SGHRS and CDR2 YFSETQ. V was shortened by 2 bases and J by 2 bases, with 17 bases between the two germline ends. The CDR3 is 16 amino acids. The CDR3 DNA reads TGCGCCAGCAGCTTAAACCCAGAAGGGAGGACCTACGAGCAGTACTTC. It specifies CASSLNPEGRTYEQYF.

The CDR3 DNA follows: TGTGCCAGTAGTGTGACAGGGAAGGGCTACACCTTC. This sequence encodes CASSVTGKGYTF. V usage is TRBV19 and J usage is TRBJ1-2; 7 bases are a match to TRBD1. Germline CDR1 is LNHDA and CDR2 is SQIVND (reference sequence). The CDR3 totals 12 residues. With V trimmed by 5 bases and J by 8 bases, 5 bases remained unmatched.

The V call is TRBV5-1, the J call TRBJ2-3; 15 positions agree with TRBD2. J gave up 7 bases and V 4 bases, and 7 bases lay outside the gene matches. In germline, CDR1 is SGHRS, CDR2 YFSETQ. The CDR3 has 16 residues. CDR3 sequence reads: CASSKGLAGGENTQYF. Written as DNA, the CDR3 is TGCGCCAGCAGCAAGGGACTAGCGGGAGGAGAAAATACGCAGTATTTT.

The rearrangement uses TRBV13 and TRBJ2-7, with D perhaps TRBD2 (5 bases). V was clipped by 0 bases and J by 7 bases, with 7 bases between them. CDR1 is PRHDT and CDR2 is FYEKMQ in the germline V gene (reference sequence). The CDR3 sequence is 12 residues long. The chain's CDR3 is CASSLGTGEQYF. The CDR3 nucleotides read TGTGCCAGCAGCTTAGGAACGGGGGAGCAGTACTTC.